Shown below are 15 T cell receptor beta chains from a single sample sequenced in a study of cytomegalovirus exposure and HLA in healthy donors. TCRdb keeps only in-frame clones here, not all; method: immunoSEQ multiplex PCR. The data contain about 75,000 clones, around 85% of them singletons. Sequencing was carried out using PBMCs. The receptors were gathered from a man younger than 45 in good health and CMV-seronegative.

V and J are TRBV28 and TRBJ2-1; 7 nucleotides match TRBD2. This CDR3 contains 14 residues. Trimming cost V 6 bases and J 8 bases; bases outside gene matches: 10. CDR1 is MDHEN and CDR2 is SYDVKM in the germline V gene. This chain's CDR3 is CASREQRGGDEQFF. The DNA for the CDR3 is TGTGCCAGCAGGGAGCAGCGGGGAGGGGATGAGCAGTTCTTC. The complete variable domain, with remaining parts taken from reference TRBV28 and TRBJ2-1, reads DVKVTQSSRYLVKRTGEKVFLECVQDMDHENMFWYRQDPGLGLRLIYFSYDVKMKEKGDIPEGYSVSREKKERFSLILESASTNQTSMYLCASREQRGGDEQFFGPGTRLTVL.

The V call is TRBV2, the J call TRBJ1-2; the D gene is possibly TRBD1 (5 bases). The V end was cut by 10 bases, the J end by 4 bases, with 7 bases between. Germline V gene data show CDR1 as SNHLY and CDR2 as FYNNEI. This CDR3 spans 10 amino acids. The CDR3 bases are TGTGCCACAGGGCGCTATGGCTACACCTTC. It is translated as CATGRYGYTF.

The gene calls are TRBV5-6 and TRBJ1-4, with a weak D call TRBD1 (6 bases). Germline CDR1 SGHDT, CDR2 YYEEEE. The ends were cut back, 1 base at V and 5 bases at J, with 9 bases in the middle. The CDR3 extends over 14 amino acids. Written as DNA, the CDR3 is TGTGCCAGCAGCTTGCGGACAGAGAATGAAAAACTGTTTTTT. Its translation: CASSLRTENEKLFF.

This clone was counted a single time. The chain uses TRBV5-1 and TRBJ2-2; D gene ambiguous. V was trimmed by 4 bases and J by 4 bases, leaving 8 bases between them. This CDR3 spans 13 amino acids. Germline assignment: CDR1 SGHRS and CDR2 YFSETQ. DNA for the CDR3: TGCGCCAGCAGCACAGTATCCACCGGGGAGCTGTTTTTT. As protein: CASSTVSTGELFF.

The J gene is TRBJ2-5, the V gene TRBV4-2, with 9 nucleotides matching TRBD2. This CDR3 region has 16 residues. CDR1 and CDR2 (germline): LGHNA, YNFKEQ. With 1 base clipped from V and 3 bases from J, the junction kept 6 bases outside the gene matches. The CDR3 reads CASSQAVAGVKETQYF. In nucleotides, the CDR3 is TGTGCCAGCAGCCAAGCCGTAGCGGGGGTAAAAGAGACCCAGTACTTC.

This chain links TRBV2 with TRBJ2-2; D is perhaps TRBD2 (6 bases). Per germline, CDR1 SNHLY and CDR2 FYNNEI. The CDR3 totals 16 residues. With 6 bases removed from V and 0 bases from J, the gap between germline ends came to 14 bases. CDR3 sequence (DNA): TGTGCCAGCAGCCTTAGCGGATCCGCGAACACCGGGGAGCTGTTTTTT. Translating gives CASSLSGSANTGELFF.

This sequence joins TRBV7-3 and TRBJ2-1; no clear D gene. Trimming took off 5 bases at V and 2 bases at J, with 7 bases between the two ends. The CDR3 sequence is 13 residues long. The V gene's germline CDR1 is SGHTA and CDR2 FQGTGA. The DNA for the CDR3 is TGTGCCAGCAGCACGACAACCTACAATGAGCAGTTCTTC. Amino acid sequence: CASSTTTYNEQFF.

The chain is built from TRBV19 and TRBJ2-2, with TRBD2 matching over 8 bases. This CDR3 spans 14 amino acids. From germline, CDR1 is LNHDA and CDR2 SQIVND (reference sequence). Trimming at V came to 6 bases and at J to 5 bases, leaving 5 bases not matched to a gene. In DNA, the CDR3 is TGTGCCAGTAGAGGGGCTAGCGGGACCGGGGAGCTGTTTTTT. It specifies CASRGASGTGELFF.

CDR3 residues: CASSVCETSGYEQYV. The CDR3 DNA reads TGTGCCAGCAGCGTATGCGAGACTAGCGGCTACGAGCAGTACGTC. The rearrangement links TRBV9 to TRBJ2-7; the match to TRBD2 covers 9 bases. Germline V gene sequence: CDR1 SGDLS, CDR2 YYNGEE. J was trimmed by 3 bases and V by 1 base; bases with no gene match: 5. CDR3 size: 15 residues.

This clone was observed once. The genes are TRBV11-2 and TRBJ1-5, with D hard to call. The length of the CDR3 is 13 residues. Trimming took off 4 bases at V and 7 bases at J, with 11 bases between the two ends. Germline V gene lookup returns CDR1 SGHAT and CDR2 FQNNGV. CDR3 coding DNA: TGTGCCAGCAGCTCTCACGCGGGACAGCCCCAGCATTTT. Amino acids: CASSSHAGQPQHF.

The V and J genes are TRBV5-1 and TRBJ1-6; 11 positions agree with TRBD1. The CDR3 consists of 15 residues. J gave up 6 bases and V 4 bases, and 3 bases lay outside the gene matches. In germline, CDR1 is SGHRS, CDR2 YFSETQ. The CDR3 DNA reads as TGCGCCAGCAGCACCGGACAGGGGGCTAATTCACCCCTCCACTTT. Its protein is CASSTGQGANSPLHF. Using reference TRBV5-1 and TRBJ1-6 for the parts outside the CDR3, the full variable domain is KAGVTQTPRYLIKTRGQQVTLSCSPISGHRSVSWYQQTPGQGLQFLFEYFSETQRNKGNFPGRFSGRQFSNSRSEMNVSTLELGDSALYLCASSTGQGANSPLHFGNGTRLTVT.

This chain links TRBV18 with TRBJ2-5; 7 bases match TRBD2. CDR3 length: 14 residues. V dropped 4 bases and J dropped 1; count of bases not matched to a gene: 3. CDR1 is KGHSH and CDR2 is LQKENI in the germline V gene. CDR3 sequence (DNA): TGTGCCAGCTCACGGGCTAGCGGCCAAGAGACCCAGTACTTC. It is translated as CASSRASGQETQYF.

The V and J genes are TRBV4-3 and TRBJ2-3; 8 bases agree with TRBD2. CDR3 length equals 16 residues. Trimming at V came to 1 base and at J to 4 bases, leaving 7 bases not matched to a gene. The V gene's germline CDR1 is LGHNA and CDR2 YSLEER. This CDR3 reads CASSQVPAGEPDTQYF. The CDR3 coding sequence is TGCGCCAGCAGCCAAGTACCAGCGGGGGAACCAGATACGCAGTATTTT.

The chain is built from TRBV5-4 and TRBJ1-1; the D gene is possibly TRBD1 (5 bases). The ends were cut back, 4 bases at V and 4 bases at J, with 17 bases in the middle. Germline assignment: CDR1 SGHNT and CDR2 YYREEE (reference sequence). CDR3 length: 15 residues. CDR3 bases: TGTGCCAGCAGCGCTGCCCCCAACGGGGGCACTGAAGCTTTCTTT. Residues: CASSAAPNGGTEAFF.

The chain uses TRBV5-6 and TRBJ2-7, with D maybe TRBD1 (5 bases). Trimming took 2 bases from V and 3 from J, leaving 9 bases between them. CDR3 length equals 13 residues. The germline gives CDR1 SGHDT, CDR2 YYEEEE. The CDR3 protein is CASSLPDSYEQYF. CDR3 coding DNA: TGTGCCAGCAGCTTACCCGACAGCTACGAGCAGTACTTC.